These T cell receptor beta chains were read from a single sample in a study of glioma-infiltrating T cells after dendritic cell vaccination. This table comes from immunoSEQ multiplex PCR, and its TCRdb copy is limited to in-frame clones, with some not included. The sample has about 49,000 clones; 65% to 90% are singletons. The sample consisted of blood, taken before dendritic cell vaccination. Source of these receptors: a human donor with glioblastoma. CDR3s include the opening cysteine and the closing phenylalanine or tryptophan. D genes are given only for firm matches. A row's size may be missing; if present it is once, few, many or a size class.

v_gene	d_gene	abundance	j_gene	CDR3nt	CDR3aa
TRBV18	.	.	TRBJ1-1	TGTGCCAGCTCCCCTAAGGGGGTCCTTGAAGCTTTCTTT	CASSPKGVLEAFF
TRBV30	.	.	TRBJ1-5	TGTGCCTGGAGTCCAGGGTACGGTAATCAGCCCCAGCATTTT	CAWSPGYGNQPQHF
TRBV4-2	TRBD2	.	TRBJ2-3	TGTGCCAGCAGCCATGGGACTAGCGGACTAGATACGCAGTATTTT	CASSHGTSGLDTQYF
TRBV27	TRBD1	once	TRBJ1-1	TGTGCCAGCAGTCCAAGGACAGGGGGCTCAACTGAAGCTTTCTTT	CASSPRTGGSTEAFF
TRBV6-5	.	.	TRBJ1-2	TGTGCCAGCAGTTACCTCAGGCAGGGTCACTATGGCTACACCTTC	CASSYLRQGHYGYTF
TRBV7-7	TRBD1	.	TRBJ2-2	TGTGCCAGCAGCTTAGCCCTGGGACAGGGGGCTTTGAGCACCGGGGAGCTGTTTTTT	CASSLALGQGALSTGELFF
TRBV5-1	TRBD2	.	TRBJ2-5	TGCGCCAGCAAACAACTAGCGGGGTCGGAGACCCAGTACTTC	CASKQLAGSETQYF
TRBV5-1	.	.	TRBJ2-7	TGCGCCAGCAGCTGGTTTTTGGCCTCCTACGAGCAGTACTTC	CASSWFLASYEQYF
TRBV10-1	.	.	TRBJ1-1	TGCGCCAGCAGAAGGACCCAAGGGGACACTGAAGCTTTCTTT	CASRRTQGDTEAFF
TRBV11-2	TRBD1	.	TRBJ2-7	TGTGCCAGCGAGGACAGGGGGCCGGGCGAGCAGTACTTC	CASEDRGPGEQYF
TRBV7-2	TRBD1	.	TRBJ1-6	TGTGCCAGCAGCCAAGCCAACAGGGGGAATGAACCCCTCCACTTT	CASSQANRGNEPLHF
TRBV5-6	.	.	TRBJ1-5	TGTGCCAGCAGCCAGGACAATCAGCCCCAGCATTTT	CASSQDNQPQHF
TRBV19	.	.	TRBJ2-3	TGTGCCAGTAGTAGAACGGGAAGCACAGATACGCAGTATTTT	CASSRTGSTDTQYF
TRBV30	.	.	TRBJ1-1	TGTGCCTGGAGTGAACTTGGGCAGGGGACCTCTGAAGCTTTCTTT	CAWSELGQGTSEAFF
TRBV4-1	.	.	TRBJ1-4	TGCGCCAGCAGCCAAGATAAAGGCGGTTGGAGGGGGGGAGGGCGGAAAGAAAAACTGTTTTTT	CASSQDKGGWRGGGRKEKLFF
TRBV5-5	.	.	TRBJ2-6	TGTGCCAGCAGCTTGGACAGCTCTGGGGCCAACGTCCTGACTTTC	CASSLDSSGANVLTF
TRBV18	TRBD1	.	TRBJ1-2	TGTGCCAGCTCACCGGACAGGACCTTCTATGGCTACACCTTC	CASSPDRTFYGYTF
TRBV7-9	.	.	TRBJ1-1	TGTGCCAGCAGCTTACCGACAGATGAAGCTTTCTTT	CASSLPTDEAFF
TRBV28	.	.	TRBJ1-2	TGTGCCAGCAGTTTCAGGGGTAATGAGGGTGGCTACACCTTC	CASSFRGNEGGYTF
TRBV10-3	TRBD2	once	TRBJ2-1	TGTGCCTCGATAGGGACTAGCGGGTTATACAATGAGCAGTTCTTC	CASIGTSGLYNEQFF
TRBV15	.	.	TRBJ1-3	TGTGCCACCAGCAGAGATCTGGGGGGCTCTGGAAACACCATATATTTT	CATSRDLGGSGNTIYF
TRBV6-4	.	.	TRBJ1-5	TGTGCCAGCAGTCCCACGCGTAATCAGCCCCAGCATTTT	CASSPTRNQPQHF
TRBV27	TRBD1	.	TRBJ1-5	TGTGCCAGCAGTTCCTCCCGACAGGGAAATCAGCCCCAGCATTTT	CASSSSRQGNQPQHF
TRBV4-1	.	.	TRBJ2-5	TGCGCCAGCAGCCTCACTAGTTTGGAGACCCAGTACTTC	CASSLTSLETQYF
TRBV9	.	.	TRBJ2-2	TGTGCCAGCAGCCCCCCCCGCGGGACTCTTAGCTTCACCGGGGAGCTGTTTTTT	CASSPPRGTLSFTGELFF
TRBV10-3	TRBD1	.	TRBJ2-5	TGTGCCATCAGTGGGACAGGCCAAGAGACCCAGTACTTC	CAISGTGQETQYF
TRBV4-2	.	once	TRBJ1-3	TGTGCCAGCAGCCAAGGTCTTCGGAGTGACTCTGGAAACACCATATATTTT	CASSQGLRSDSGNTIYF
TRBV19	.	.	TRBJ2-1	TGTGCCAGTAGTGCAGATTCCTACAATGAGCAGTTCTTC	CASSADSYNEQFF
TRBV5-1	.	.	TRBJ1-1	TGCGCCAGCAGCTCAACGGGGGGAAATACTGAAGCTTTCTTT	CASSSTGGNTEAFF
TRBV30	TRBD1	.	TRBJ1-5	TGTGCCTGGAGAACAATCGGGACAGGGGGGGAGAGCAATCAGCCCCAGCATTTT	CAWRTIGTGGESNQPQHF
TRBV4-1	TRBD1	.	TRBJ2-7	TGCGCCAGCAGCCAATGGACAGGGAGCTCCTACGAGCAGTACTTC	CASSQWTGSSYEQYF
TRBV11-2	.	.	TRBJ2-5	TGTGCCAGCAAACGTCGGGAGCAAGAGACCCAGTACTTC	CASKRREQETQYF
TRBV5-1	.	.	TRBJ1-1	TGCGCCAGCAGCTTGGATATGGCAGGTACTGAAGCTTTCTTT	CASSLDMAGTEAFF
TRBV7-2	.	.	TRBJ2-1	TGTGCCAGCAGCTTGCAGTACAATGAGCAGTTCTTC	CASSLQYNEQFF
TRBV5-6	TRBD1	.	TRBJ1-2	TGTGCCAGCAGCTTATGGGGACAGGGGGTTTATGGCTACACCTTC	CASSLWGQGVYGYTF
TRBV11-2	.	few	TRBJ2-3	TGTGCCAGCAGCCAAACAGATACGCAGTATTTT	CASSQTDTQYF
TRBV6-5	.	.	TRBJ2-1	TGTGCCGGCGGGCCCACCGGGGTGGGTGAGCAGTTCTTC	CAGGPTGVGEQFF
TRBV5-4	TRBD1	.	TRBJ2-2	TGTGCCAGCAGCTACAGGGGGCCGGACACCGGGGAGCTGTTTTTT	CASSYRGPDTGELFF
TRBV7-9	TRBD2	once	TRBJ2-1	TGTGCCAGCAGCTTAGAAGACGGGACTAGCACAGACAATGAGCAGTTCTTC	CASSLEDGTSTDNEQFF
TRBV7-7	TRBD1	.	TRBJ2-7	TGTGCCAGCAGCCCCTGGACAGGGAGCGAGCAGTACTTC	CASSPWTGSEQYF
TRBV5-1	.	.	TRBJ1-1	TGCGCCAGCAGCTTTGACGCCGGGGGAGCTTTCTTT	CASSFDAGGAFF
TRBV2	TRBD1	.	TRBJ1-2	TGTGCCAGCGGTATAGGGGGCAGGAACTACACCTTC	CASGIGGRNYTF
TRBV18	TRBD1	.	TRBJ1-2	TGTGCCAGCTCAAAAACAGGGGGCCCCCCCGGGTATGGCTACACCTTC	CASSKTGGPPGYGYTF